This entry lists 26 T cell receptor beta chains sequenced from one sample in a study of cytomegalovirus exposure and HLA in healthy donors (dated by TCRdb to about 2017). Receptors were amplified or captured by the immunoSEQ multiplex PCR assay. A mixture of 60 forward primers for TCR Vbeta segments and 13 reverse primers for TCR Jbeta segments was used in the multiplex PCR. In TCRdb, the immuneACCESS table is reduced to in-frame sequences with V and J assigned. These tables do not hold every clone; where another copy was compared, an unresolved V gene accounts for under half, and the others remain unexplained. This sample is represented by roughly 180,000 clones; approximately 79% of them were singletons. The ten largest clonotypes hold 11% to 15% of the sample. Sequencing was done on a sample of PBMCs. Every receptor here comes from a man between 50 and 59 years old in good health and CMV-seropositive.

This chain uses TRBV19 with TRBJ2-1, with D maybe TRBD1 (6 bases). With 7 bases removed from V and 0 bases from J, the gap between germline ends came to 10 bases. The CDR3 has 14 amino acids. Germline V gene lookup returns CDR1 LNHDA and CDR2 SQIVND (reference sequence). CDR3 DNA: TGTGCCAGTAAAACAGGGAGCTCCTACAATGAGCAGTTCTTC. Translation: CASKTGSSYNEQFF.

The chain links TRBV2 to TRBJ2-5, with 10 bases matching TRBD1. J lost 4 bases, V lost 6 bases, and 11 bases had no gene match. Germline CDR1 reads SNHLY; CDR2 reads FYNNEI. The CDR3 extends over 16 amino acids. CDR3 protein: CASRDPRQGAGETQYF. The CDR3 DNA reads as TGTGCCAGCAGAGACCCCCGACAGGGGGCGGGAGAGACCCAGTACTTC.

The CDR3 reads CASSYTRAYEQYF. CDR3 nucleotide sequence: TGTGCCAGCAGTTACACGAGGGCCTACGAGCAGTACTTC. The J gene is TRBJ2-7, the V gene TRBV28, with D possibly matching TRBD2 (5 bases). The CDR3 consists of 13 residues. CDR1 is MDHEN, CDR2 SYDVKM, per germline. The germline V and J ends were trimmed by 4 bases and 2 bases, with 9 bases remaining between them.

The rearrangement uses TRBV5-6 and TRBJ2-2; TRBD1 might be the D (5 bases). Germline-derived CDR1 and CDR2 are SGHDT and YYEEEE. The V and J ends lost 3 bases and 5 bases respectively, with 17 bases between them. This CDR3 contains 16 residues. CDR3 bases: TGTGCCAGCAGCTCTATTCAGGGTTTATTAACCGGGGAGCTGTTTTTT. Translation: CASSSIQGLLTGELFF.

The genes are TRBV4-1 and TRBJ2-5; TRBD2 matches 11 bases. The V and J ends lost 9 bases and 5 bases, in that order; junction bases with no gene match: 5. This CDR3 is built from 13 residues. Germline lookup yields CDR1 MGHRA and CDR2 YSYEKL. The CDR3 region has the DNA TGCGCCAGTAGCGGGGGGGCCGTGGAGACCCAGTACTTC. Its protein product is CASSGGAVETQYF.

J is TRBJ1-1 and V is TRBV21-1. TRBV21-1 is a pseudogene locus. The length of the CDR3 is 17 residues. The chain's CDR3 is CASSKRLVEGLNTEAFF. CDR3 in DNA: TGTGCCAGCAGCAAACGGTTGGTGGAGGGCCTGAACACTGAAGCTTTCTTT.

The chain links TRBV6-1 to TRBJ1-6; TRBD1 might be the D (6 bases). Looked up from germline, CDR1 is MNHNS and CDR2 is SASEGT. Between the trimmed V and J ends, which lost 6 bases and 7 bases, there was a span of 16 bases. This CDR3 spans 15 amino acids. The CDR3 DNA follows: TGTGCCAGCAGCGCCGAGACAGGATCCAATTCACCCCTCCACTTT. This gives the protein CASSAETGSNSPLHF.

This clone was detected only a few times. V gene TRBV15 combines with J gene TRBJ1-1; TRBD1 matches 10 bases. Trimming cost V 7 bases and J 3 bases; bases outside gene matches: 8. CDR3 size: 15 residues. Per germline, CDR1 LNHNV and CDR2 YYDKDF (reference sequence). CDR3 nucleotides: TGTGCCACCACCAATTCGGGACAGGGGCACACTGAAGCTTTCTTT. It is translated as CATTNSGQGHTEAFF. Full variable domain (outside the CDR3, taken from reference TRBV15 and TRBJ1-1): DAMVIQNPRYQVTQFGKPVTLSCSQTLNHNVMYWYQQKSSQAPKLLFHYYDKDFNNEADTPDNFQSRRPNTSFCFLDIRSPGLGDTAMYLCATTNSGQGHTEAFFGQGTRLTVV.

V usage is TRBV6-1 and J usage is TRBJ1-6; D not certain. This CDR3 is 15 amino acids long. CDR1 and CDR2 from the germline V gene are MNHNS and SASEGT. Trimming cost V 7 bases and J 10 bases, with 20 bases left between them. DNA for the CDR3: TGTGCCAGCACTCCGGGAATAGGGAGAGACTCACCCCTCCACTTT. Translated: CASTPGIGRDSPLHF.

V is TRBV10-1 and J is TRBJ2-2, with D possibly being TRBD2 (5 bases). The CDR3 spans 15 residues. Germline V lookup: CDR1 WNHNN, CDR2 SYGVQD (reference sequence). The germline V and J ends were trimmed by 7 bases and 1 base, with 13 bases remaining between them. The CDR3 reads CASKMGSGNTGELFF. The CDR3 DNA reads TGCGCCAGCAAGATGGGGAGTGGGAACACCGGGGAGCTGTTTTTT.

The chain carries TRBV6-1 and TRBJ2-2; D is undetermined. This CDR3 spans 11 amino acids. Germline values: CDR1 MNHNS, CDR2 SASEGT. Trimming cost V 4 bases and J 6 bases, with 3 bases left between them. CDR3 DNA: TGTGCCAGCAGTGGCGCCGGGGAGCTGTTTTTT. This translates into CASSGAGELFF.

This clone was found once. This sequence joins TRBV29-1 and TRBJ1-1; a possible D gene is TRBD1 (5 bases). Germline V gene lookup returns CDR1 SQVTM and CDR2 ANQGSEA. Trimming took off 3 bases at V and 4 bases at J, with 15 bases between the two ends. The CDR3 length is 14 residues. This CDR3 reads CSVEKGGVGTEAFF. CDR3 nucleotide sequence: TGCAGCGTTGAGAAGGGAGGGGTGGGCACTGAAGCTTTCTTT.

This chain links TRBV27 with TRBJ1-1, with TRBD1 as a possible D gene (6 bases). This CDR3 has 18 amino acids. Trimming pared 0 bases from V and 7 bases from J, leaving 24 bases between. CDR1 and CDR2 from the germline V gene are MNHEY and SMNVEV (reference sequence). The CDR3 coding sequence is TGTGCCAGCAGTTTATCGGGGGCAGCCACTACGTTAAAGGGTGAAGCTTTCTTT. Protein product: CASSLSGAATTLKGEAFF.

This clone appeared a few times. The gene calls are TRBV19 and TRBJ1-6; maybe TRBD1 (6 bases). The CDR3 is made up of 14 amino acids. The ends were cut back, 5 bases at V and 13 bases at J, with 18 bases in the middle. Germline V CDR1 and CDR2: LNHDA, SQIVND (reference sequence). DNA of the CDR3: TGTGCCAGTAGTCCTGGACAGATCGCCACCCCCCTCCACTTT. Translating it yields CASSPGQIATPLHF.

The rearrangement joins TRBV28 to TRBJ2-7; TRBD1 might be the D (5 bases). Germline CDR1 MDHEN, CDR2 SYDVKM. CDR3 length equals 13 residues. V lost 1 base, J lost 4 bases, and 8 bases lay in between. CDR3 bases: TGTGCCAGCAGTTTATCGAACAGGTACGAGCAGTACTTC. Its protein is CASSLSNRYEQYF.

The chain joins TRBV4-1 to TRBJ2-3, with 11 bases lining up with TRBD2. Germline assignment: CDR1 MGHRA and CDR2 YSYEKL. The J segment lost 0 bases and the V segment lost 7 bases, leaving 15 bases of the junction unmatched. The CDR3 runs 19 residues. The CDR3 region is CASTFSLAGVQTSTDTQYF. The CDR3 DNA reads TGCGCCAGCACCTTTTCACTAGCGGGGGTTCAAACTAGCACAGATACGCAGTATTTT.

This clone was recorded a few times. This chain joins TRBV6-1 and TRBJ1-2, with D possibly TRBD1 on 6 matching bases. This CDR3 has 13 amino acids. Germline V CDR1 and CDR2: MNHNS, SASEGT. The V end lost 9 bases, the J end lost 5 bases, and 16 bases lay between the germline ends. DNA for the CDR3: TGTGCCAGTACCGGACAGCTCTCTTATGGCTACACCTTC. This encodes CASTGQLSYGYTF.

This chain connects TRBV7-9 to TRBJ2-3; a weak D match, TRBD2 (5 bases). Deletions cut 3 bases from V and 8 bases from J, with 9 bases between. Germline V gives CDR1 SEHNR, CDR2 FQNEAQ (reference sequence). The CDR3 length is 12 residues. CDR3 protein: CASSFSEGTQYF. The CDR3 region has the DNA TGTGCCAGCAGCTTTAGCGAGGGTACGCAGTATTTT.

This chain's CDR3 is CASSPRDSVNTEAFF. The CDR3 bases are TGTGCCAGCTCACCCAGGGACAGCGTGAACACTGAAGCTTTCTTT. The chain links TRBV18 to TRBJ1-1, with TRBD1 matching over 7 bases. The CDR3 has 15 residues. V gave up 3 bases and J gave up 0 bases; unmatched junction bases: 4. Germline lookup yields CDR1 KGHSH and CDR2 LQKENI.

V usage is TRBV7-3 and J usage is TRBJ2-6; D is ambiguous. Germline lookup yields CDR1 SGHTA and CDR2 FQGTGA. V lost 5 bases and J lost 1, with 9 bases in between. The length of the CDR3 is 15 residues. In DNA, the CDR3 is TGTGCCAGCAGCGACGGGTTTTCTGGGGCCAACGTCCTGACTTTC. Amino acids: CASSDGFSGANVLTF.

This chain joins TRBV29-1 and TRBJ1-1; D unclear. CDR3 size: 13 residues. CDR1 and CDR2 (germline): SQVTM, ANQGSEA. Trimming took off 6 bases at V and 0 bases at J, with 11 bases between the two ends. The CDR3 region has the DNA TGCAGCGTAGTAACAATGATGAACACTGAAGCTTTCTTT. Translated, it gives CSVVTMMNTEAFF.

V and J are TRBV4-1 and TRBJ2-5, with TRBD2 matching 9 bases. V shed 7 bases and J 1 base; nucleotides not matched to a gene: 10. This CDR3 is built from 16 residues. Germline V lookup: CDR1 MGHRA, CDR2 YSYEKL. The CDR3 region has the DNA TGCGCCAGCAAACGGCAGGGCGGGGGGGCCCAAGAGACCCAGTACTTC. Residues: CASKRQGGGAQETQYF.

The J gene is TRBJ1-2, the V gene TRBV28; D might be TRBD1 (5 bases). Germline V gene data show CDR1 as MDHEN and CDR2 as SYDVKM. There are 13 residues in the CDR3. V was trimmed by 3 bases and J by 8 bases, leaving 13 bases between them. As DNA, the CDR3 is TGTGCCAGCAGTTTCCCGGGGGAGGGCGGCTACACCTTC. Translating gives CASSFPGEGGYTF.

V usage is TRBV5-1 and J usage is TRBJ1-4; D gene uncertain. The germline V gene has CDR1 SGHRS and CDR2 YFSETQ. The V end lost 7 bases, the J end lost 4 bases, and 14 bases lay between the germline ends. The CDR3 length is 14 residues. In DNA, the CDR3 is TGCGCCAGCTCGCCCGGGAACCGTAATGAAAAACTGTTTTTT. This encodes CASSPGNRNEKLFF.

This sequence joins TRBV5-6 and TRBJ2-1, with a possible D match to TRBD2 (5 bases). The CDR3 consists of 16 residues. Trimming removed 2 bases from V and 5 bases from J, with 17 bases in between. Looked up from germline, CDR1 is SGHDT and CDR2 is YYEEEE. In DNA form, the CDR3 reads TGTGCCAGCAGCTTCCTGACCGAGGGTAGGAACAATGAGCAGTTCTTC. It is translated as CASSFLTEGRNNEQFF.

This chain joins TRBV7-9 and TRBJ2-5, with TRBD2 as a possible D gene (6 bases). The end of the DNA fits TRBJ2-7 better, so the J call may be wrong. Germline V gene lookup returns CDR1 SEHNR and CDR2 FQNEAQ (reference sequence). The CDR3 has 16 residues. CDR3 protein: CASSLGAGSTPYEQYF. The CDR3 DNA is TGTGCCAGCAGCTTGGGAGCGGGCAGTACCCCCTACGAGCAGTACTTC.